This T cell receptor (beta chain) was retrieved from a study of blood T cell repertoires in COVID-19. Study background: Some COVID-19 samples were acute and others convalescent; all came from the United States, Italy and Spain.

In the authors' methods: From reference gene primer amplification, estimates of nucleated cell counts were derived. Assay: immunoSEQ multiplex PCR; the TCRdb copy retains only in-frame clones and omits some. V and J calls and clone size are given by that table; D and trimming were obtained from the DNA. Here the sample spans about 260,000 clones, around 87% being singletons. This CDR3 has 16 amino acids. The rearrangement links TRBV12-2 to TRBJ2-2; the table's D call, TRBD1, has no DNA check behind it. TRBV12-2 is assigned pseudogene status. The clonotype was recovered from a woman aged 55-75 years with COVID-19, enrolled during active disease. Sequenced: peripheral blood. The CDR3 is CASRLDPGTSPVRLFF. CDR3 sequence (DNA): TGTGCAAGTCGCTTAGACCCCGGGACATCCCCCGTACGGCTGTTTTTT.